This entry concerns a single TCR beta chain. Its target is not known. The data derive from a study of OX40 agonist ivuxolimab in advanced cancers. At the level of the study: As their treatment, patients were administered ivuxolimab, an agonistic anti-OX40 (CD134) antibody.

Study-wide results and limits: Expanded clones tended on average to be more numerous among CD8+ T cells than CD4+.

The method was immunoSEQ multiplex PCR; TCRdb's version includes in-frame clones alone and lacks a portion of them. The sample shows approximately 94,000 clones, roughly 80% of them seen only once. The receptor comes from an adult with an advanced solid tumor such as melanoma, head and neck, liver or kidney cancer. This material consisted of CD4+ or CD8+ T cells sorted from blood, taken in a trial of the OX40 agonist ivuxolimab.

CDR3 loop: CSVDSEYTEAFF. For the CDR3, the DNA is TGCAGCGTTGACAGTGAATACACTGAAGCTTTCTTT. This chain links TRBV29-1 with TRBJ1-1, with D hard to call. V was trimmed by 3 bases and J by 3 bases, leaving 8 bases between them. The CDR3 consists of 12 residues. Per germline, CDR1 SQVTM and CDR2 ANQGSEA. The full variable domain, rest sourced from reference TRBV29-1 and TRBJ1-1, is SAVISQKPSRDICQRGTSLTIQCQVDSQVTMMFWYRQQPGQSLTLIATANQGSEATYESGFVIDKFPISRPNLTFSTLTVSNMSPEDSSIYLCSVDSEYTEAFFGQGTRLTVV.